The 15 T cell receptor beta chains below all came from one sample that was sequenced in a study of sequential checkpoint blockade in melanoma. Treatment indicated: randomized to nivolumab then ipilimumab (arm A) or the reverse (arm B). Assay used: immunoSEQ multiplex PCR; TCRdb lists only in-frame clones, some missing. The sample holds fewer than 7,000 clones; around 53% are singletons and the top ten take just under 45%. Sequenced here: CD8+ T cells sorted from blood (inferred from file names), sampled from a patient given nivolumab and ipilimumab in sequence. The receptors were gathered from a human donor with melanoma.

The chain links TRBV7-9 to TRBJ2-5; TRBD1 matches 8 bases. This CDR3 is 14 amino acids long. Germline V gene lookup returns CDR1 SEHNR and CDR2 FQNEAQ (reference sequence). The V and J ends lost 7 bases and 3 bases, in that order; junction bases with no gene match: 7. The CDR3 DNA reads as TGTGCCAGCAACCACAGGGGGTTAGAAGAGACCCAGTACTTC. Its protein is CASNHRGLEETQYF.

The V gene is TRBV11-2, the J gene TRBJ2-7, with 8 positions matching TRBD1. Trimming cost V 5 bases and J 2 bases; bases outside gene matches: 5. CDR3 size: 14 residues. The germline gives CDR1 SGHAT, CDR2 FQNNGV. The CDR3 spells CASSPWTGTYEQYF. CDR3 nucleotide sequence: TGTGCCAGCAGCCCGTGGACAGGGACCTACGAGCAGTACTTC.

The J gene is TRBJ2-7, the V gene TRBV27; TRBD1 matches at 8 bases. Germline CDR1 and CDR2: MNHEY and SMNVEV (reference sequence). CDR3 length: 14 amino acids. Trimming cost V 2 bases and J 6 bases; bases outside gene matches: 6. The CDR3 protein is CASSLGRGPSEQYF. CDR3 bases: TGTGCCAGCAGTTTAGGCAGGGGGCCCTCCGAGCAGTACTTC.

V gene TRBV18 combines with J gene TRBJ2-5; no firm D call. The J call is in doubt because the DNA end fits TRBJ2-7 better. The V gene's germline CDR1 is KGHSH and CDR2 LQKENI. This CDR3 contains 12 residues. In nucleotides, the CDR3 is TGTGCCAGCTCACCGAAAATCTACGAGCAGTACTTC. It encodes CASSPKIYEQYF.

The chain carries TRBV4-3 and TRBJ2-2, with D possibly TRBD1 on 5 matching bases. CDR3 length: 14 amino acids. V was pared by 0 bases and J by 10 bases, with 12 bases between. CDR1 LGHNA and CDR2 YSLEER come from the germline V gene. This chain's CDR3 is CASSQDIGVEELFF. The CDR3 region has the DNA TGCGCCAGCAGCCAAGATATAGGGGTGGAGGAGCTGTTTTTT.

The rearrangement links TRBV4-2 to TRBJ1-2; 8 positions agree with TRBD1. This CDR3 is 14 amino acids long. V shed 1 base and J 8 bases; nucleotides not matched to a gene: 6. In germline, CDR1 is LGHNA, CDR2 YNFKEQ. CDR3 loop: CASSQVQGDRGYTF. CDR3 nucleotide sequence: TGTGCCAGCAGCCAAGTACAGGGGGATCGCGGCTACACCTTC.

The chain joins TRBV19 to TRBJ1-1; D call uncertain. The CDR3 contains 11 residues. V dropped 4 bases and J dropped 4 bases, with 4 bases sitting between them. The germline V gene encodes CDR1 LNHDA and CDR2 SQIVND (reference sequence). The CDR3 spells CASSKATEAFF. As DNA, the CDR3 is TGTGCCAGTAGTAAAGCCACTGAAGCTTTCTTT.

This clone appeared once. V usage is TRBV10-2 and J usage is TRBJ2-7, with TRBD1 as a possible D gene (7 bases). Trimming cost V 3 bases and J 3 bases, with 12 bases left between them. Germline CDR1 and CDR2: WSHSY and SAAADI. The CDR3 spans 14 residues. CDR3: CASSDRGAFYEQYF. CDR3 in DNA: TGCGCCAGCAGTGACAGGGGGGCCTTCTACGAGCAGTACTTC.

The V gene is TRBV5-1, the J gene TRBJ2-2, with D perhaps TRBD1 (7 bases). The CDR3 length is 18 residues. V was trimmed by 0 bases and J by 2 bases, leaving 17 bases between them. Germline V gives CDR1 SGHRS, CDR2 YFSETQ. The CDR3 is CASSLVGRGALNTGELFF. The CDR3 nucleotides are TGCGCCAGCAGCTTGGTTGGCAGGGGGGCTCTTAACACCGGGGAGCTGTTTTTT.

J is TRBJ2-1 and V is TRBV18; weak D call: TRBD2 (6 bases). Trimming took off 0 bases at V and 9 bases at J, with 6 bases between the two ends. CDR3 length: 12 amino acids. Germline V gene data show CDR1 as KGHSH and CDR2 as LQKENI. The CDR3 DNA sequence: TGTGCCAGCTCACCACCGGGGGGTGAGCAGTTCTTC. Amino acid sequence: CASSPPGGEQFF.

V usage is TRBV19 and J usage is TRBJ2-5; 10 nucleotides align to TRBD1. The assigned J gene may be wrong: the sequence end matches TRBJ2-7 better. Germline V gene sequence: CDR1 LNHDA, CDR2 SQIVND (reference sequence). The length of the CDR3 is 15 residues. Here the CDR3 DNA reads TGTGCCAGTAGCCCTATGGGGACAGGGGCCTACGAGCAGTACTTC. Translated, it gives CASSPMGTGAYEQYF.

The gene calls are TRBV4-3 and TRBJ1-2; 7 bases line up with TRBD1. The CDR3 covers 17 residues. Germline V gene lookup returns CDR1 LGHNA and CDR2 YSLEER. J gave up 9 bases and V 1 base, and 17 bases lay outside the gene matches. The CDR3 spells CASSQARDRIHPRSYTF. The CDR3 DNA reads TGCGCCAGCAGCCAAGCCCGGGACAGAATCCACCCTAGAAGCTACACCTTC.

CDR3 protein: CASSYIGAGEEQYF. The CDR3 DNA follows: TGTGCCAGCAGTTACATAGGGGCTGGGGAGGAGCAGTACTTC. The rearrangement uses TRBV6-5 and TRBJ2-5; tentative D call: TRBD2 (6 bases). The CDR3 covers 14 residues. CDR1 is MNHEY, CDR2 SVGAGI, per germline. Trimming took off 2 bases at V and 11 bases at J, with 18 bases between the two ends.

A single count supports this clone. The V gene is TRBV6-4, the J gene TRBJ2-1, with TRBD1 as a possible D gene (5 bases). V was pared by 6 bases and J by 5 bases, with 11 bases between. The CDR3 consists of 13 residues. Germline V gene lookup returns CDR1 MRHNA and CDR2 SNTAGT. CDR3 residues: CASSATGNNEQFF. Here the CDR3 DNA reads TGTGCCAGCAGCGCTACAGGTAACAATGAGCAGTTCTTC.

The gene calls are TRBV9 and TRBJ1-6; TRBD1 matches 9 bases. Germline-derived CDR1 and CDR2 are SGDLS and YYNGEE. J gave up 10 bases and V 3 bases, and 8 bases lay outside the gene matches. This CDR3 spans 15 amino acids. The CDR3 reads CASSAGQGVGSPLHF. As DNA, the CDR3 is TGTGCCAGCAGCGCGGGACAGGGAGTCGGGTCACCCCTCCACTTT. The full variable domain, its missing parts supplied by reference TRBV9 and TRBJ1-6, is DSGVTQTPKHLITATGQRVTLRCSPRSGDLSVYWYQQSLDQGLQFLIQYYNGEERAKGNILERFSAQQFPDLHSELNLSSLELGDSALYFCASSAGQGVGSPLHFGNGTRLTVT.